Shown below are 14 T cell receptor beta chains from a single sample sequenced in a study of metastatic and nonmetastatic thyroid tumors. Thyroid surgery was performed in patients who had received no treatment beforehand. TCRdb reprocessed the PCR reads using MiXCR. The sample records roughly 5,300 clones, 30% to 45% being singletons. Sequenced sample: adjacent normal tissue. Receptors originate from a female donor with papillary thyroid cancer or a benign thyroid nodule (not recorded which). Some clones in this sample may be carry-over from other donors' samples.

The sample holds a few counts of this clone. The chain recombines TRBV6-1 with TRBJ1-1; 10 nucleotides align to TRBD1. The CDR3 is 15 residues long. From germline, CDR1 is MNHNS and CDR2 SASEGT. Trimming at V came to 7 bases and at J to 4 bases, leaving 9 bases not matched to a gene. This chain's CDR3 is CASNPPTGGGTEAFF. In DNA form, the CDR3 reads TGTGCCAGCAACCCCCCGACAGGGGGCGGCACTGAAGCTTTCTTT.

This clone was observed a handful of times. Here the CDR3 reads CASSDRDSYGYTF. The CDR3 region has the DNA TGTGCCAGCAGTGACCGGGACAGCTATGGCTACACCTTC. V and J are TRBV6-2 or TRBV6-3 and TRBJ1-2, with TRBD1 matching 7 bases. Germline assignment: CDR1 MNHEY and CDR2 SVGEGT. The length of the CDR3 is 13 residues. Germline trimming cut 5 bases from V and 4 bases from J; bases unmatched to any gene: 4.

This clone was detected a few times. The CDR3 loop reads CASMGQVNQPQHF. The CDR3 DNA reads TGTGCCAGCATGGGGCAGGTCAATCAGCCCCAGCATTTT. This chain connects TRBV6-1 to TRBJ1-5; D perhaps matches TRBD1 (5 bases). The CDR3 is made up of 13 amino acids. Germline CDR1 and CDR2: MNHNS and SASEGT. V lost 7 bases to trimming and J lost 3 bases, with 10 bases between them.

This clone was seen a few times. This chain connects TRBV6-1 to TRBJ1-1; unclear D gene. Germline CDR1 reads MNHNS; CDR2 reads SASEGT. This CDR3 is built from 15 residues. Trimming removed 5 bases from V and 6 bases from J, with 19 bases in between. The CDR3 DNA reads as TGTGCCAGCAGTCGGACGGGTGTGTTCCCAGCTGAAGCTTTCTTT. It is translated as CASSRTGVFPAEAFF.

This clone was detected a few times. The genes are TRBV9 and TRBJ2-3; 11 bases align to TRBD2. After removal of 2 bases from V and 2 bases from J, the junction contained 10 bases not matched to a gene. Germline assignment: CDR1 SGDLS and CDR2 YYNGEE. This CDR3 region has 18 residues. The DNA for the CDR3 is TGTGCCAGCAGCGTGGGAGCCATGACTAGCGGGACCACAGATACGCAGTATTTT. The encoded protein is CASSVGAMTSGTTDTQYF.

The chain is built from TRBV2 and TRBJ1-6; D is unclear. The V and J ends lost 6 bases and 8 bases respectively, with 14 bases between them. CDR1 is SNHLY, CDR2 FYNNEI, per germline. The CDR3 runs to 14 residues. CDR3 in DNA: TGTGCCAGCAGGTCGACGAGGTCAGATTCACCCCTCCACTTT. Its translation is CASRSTRSDSPLHF.

This clone has a handful of counts. This chain connects TRBV6-4 to TRBJ2-7; 7 bases are a match to TRBD2. Unmatched junction bases numbered 18, after V lost 6 bases and J lost 4 bases. CDR3 length equals 17 residues. Germline lookup yields CDR1 MRHNA and CDR2 SNTAGT. The CDR3 spells CASREVPTRGKIYEQYF. The CDR3 nucleotides are TGTGCCAGCAGGGAAGTCCCAACGCGGGGGAAAATATACGAGCAGTACTTC.

This clone was found a few times. The chain joins TRBV6-5 to TRBJ2-1, with 10 bases lining up with TRBD2. Germline V gene lookup returns CDR1 MNHEY and CDR2 SVGAGI. The V segment lost 6 bases and the J segment 9 bases; nucleotides outside the gene matches: 14. The CDR3 is made up of 16 amino acids. CDR3 DNA: TGTGCCAGCAGCCGCACGAGCGGGGGGGATTGGGGTGAGCAGTTCTTC. Its translation is CASSRTSGGDWGEQFF.

The gene calls are TRBV28 and TRBJ2-3, with 10 nucleotides matching TRBD2. The CDR3 consists of 16 residues. V shed 2 bases and J 3 bases; nucleotides not matched to a gene: 5. CDR1 MDHEN and CDR2 SYDVKM come from the germline V gene. In DNA form, the CDR3 reads TGTGCCAGCAGTTTAGAGGGACTAGCGAGTACAGATACGCAGTATTTT. It is translated as CASSLEGLASTDTQYF.

This clone is termed medium-sized. A much larger clone lies one base from this, so it may be a read error. The same CDR3 can be traced to other DNA sequences in this sample. The V gene is TRBV6-1, the J gene TRBJ2-2; D is possibly TRBD1 or TRBD2 (5 bases each). There are 15 residues in the CDR3. Trimming removed 7 bases from V and 8 bases from J, with 20 bases in between. The germline V gene encodes CDR1 MNHNS and CDR2 SASEGT. CDR3 sequence reads: CASMRGVTTQGELFF. CDR3 nucleotides: TGTGCCAGCATGAGGGGAGTTACTACCCAAGGGGAGCTGTTTTTT.

The J gene is TRBJ1-1, the V gene TRBV11-2; 7 bases align to TRBD1. The V segment lost 3 bases and the J segment 5 bases; nucleotides outside the gene matches: 9. The germline CDR1 and CDR2 sequences are SGHAT and FQNNGV. The CDR3 contains 15 residues. The CDR3 here is CASSFLDRDGTEAFF. Written as DNA, the CDR3 is TGTGCCAGCAGCTTCCTAGACAGGGACGGGACTGAAGCTTTCTTT.

The table lists this clone with a count of one. V is TRBV20-1 and J is TRBJ2-7; 8 nucleotides agree with TRBD2. The CDR3 totals 14 residues. V lost 0 bases and J lost 5; bases outside the gene matches: 6. Germline V gene data show CDR1 as DFQATT and CDR2 as SNEGSKA (reference sequence). The CDR3: CSARDPGGRDEQYF. Here the CDR3 DNA reads TGCAGTGCTAGAGATCCGGGGGGGCGTGACGAGCAGTACTTC.

This sequence joins TRBV20-1 and TRBJ1-1, with D tentatively TRBD1 (6 bases). Trimming shortened V by 8 bases and J by 5 bases, and 18 bases separated the two germline ends. The CDR3 covers 13 residues. Germline values: CDR1 DFQATT, CDR2 SNEGSKA (reference sequence). The chain's CDR3 is CSPRRGSITEAFF. The CDR3 DNA follows: TGCAGTCCGCGCAGGGGTTCAATAACTGAAGCTTTCTTT.

This clone was recorded a few times. The V gene is TRBV6-1, the J gene TRBJ1-2, with D tentatively TRBD1 (5 bases). The V gene lost 6 bases and the J gene lost 6 bases, with 14 bases spanning the gap. Looked up from germline, CDR1 is MNHNS and CDR2 is SASEGT. This CDR3 has 13 amino acids. The CDR3 is CASSPRQSNGYTF. The CDR3 DNA reads TGTGCCAGCAGCCCCAGACAGAGTAATGGCTACACCTTC.